What follows are 25 T cell receptor beta chains derived from one specimen sequenced in a study of cytotoxic CD8 clonotypes in ibrutinib-treated CLL. Clones were read by immunoSEQ multiplex PCR, and TCRdb kept only the in-frame ones, dropping some. The table has about 300,000 clones, roughly 76% seen once; the top ten hold around 5.3%. Sequencing was performed on PBMCs, taken at disease progression, from a patient treated with ibrutinib. These receptors originate from a human donor with chronic lymphocytic leukemia.

J is TRBJ2-7 and V is TRBV18, with 7 bases fitting TRBD1. Germline CDR1 is KGHSH and CDR2 is LQKENI. CDR3 length equals 12 residues. J lost 6 bases, V lost 3 bases, and 2 bases had no gene match. CDR3 nucleotide sequence: TGTGCCAGCTCACCCCGGGACAGCGAGCAGTACTTC. Protein sequence: CASSPRDSEQYF.

The rearrangement uses TRBV29-1 and TRBJ2-5; D not resolved. This CDR3 is 10 amino acids long. Per the germline V gene, CDR1 is SQVTM and CDR2 is ANQGSEA. The ends were cut back, 5 bases at V and 0 bases at J, with 1 base in the middle. CDR3 sequence: CSVHQETQYF. In DNA, the CDR3 is TGCAGCGTTCACCAAGAGACCCAGTACTTC. Drawing the rest from reference TRBV29-1 and TRBJ2-5, the complete variable domain is SAVISQKPSRDICQRGTSLTIQCQVDSQVTMMFWYRQQPGQSLTLIATANQGSEATYESGFVIDKFPISRPNLTFSTLTVSNMSPEDSSIYLCSVHQETQYFGPGTRLLVL.

The chain recombines TRBV5-8 with TRBJ2-7; 12 bases fit TRBD1. After removal of 3 bases from V and 3 bases from J, the junction contained 7 bases not matched to a gene. CDR1 SGHTS and CDR2 YDEGEE come from the germline V gene. The CDR3 spans 16 residues. In DNA, the CDR3 is TGTGCCAGCAGCTGGGACAGGGGGCGATTCAGCTACGAGCAGTACTTC. Translating it yields CASSWDRGRFSYEQYF.

The rearrangement links TRBV4-1 to TRBJ1-2; D might be TRBD1 (5 bases). This CDR3 comprises 16 residues. In germline, CDR1 is MGHRA, CDR2 YSYEKL. The V end was cut by 4 bases, the J end by 4 bases, with 19 bases between. The CDR3 reads CASSLGSADGGYGYTF. The CDR3 nucleotides are TGCGCCAGCAGCCTGGGGTCGGCAGATGGGGGCTATGGCTACACCTTC.

This clone was seen only a few times. The gene calls are TRBV10-3 and TRBJ1-2; no reliable D call. With 6 bases removed from V and 5 bases from J, the gap between germline ends came to 13 bases. CDR1 ENHRY and CDR2 SYGVKD come from the germline V gene. This CDR3 is built from 13 residues. The CDR3 DNA is TGTGCCATCAGGGGGATGGCCCATTATGGCTACACCTTC. Translating gives CAIRGMAHYGYTF.

V is TRBV6-5 and J is TRBJ1-6; D remains ambiguous. CDR1 MNHEY and CDR2 SVGAGI come from the germline V gene. The CDR3 sequence is 14 residues long. V was trimmed by 4 bases and J by 9 bases, leaving 13 bases between them. The chain's CDR3 is CASSFRHFGSPLHF. The CDR3 DNA reads TGTGCCAGCAGTTTCCGGCACTTTGGTTCACCCCTCCACTTT.

This clone has only a few counts. V is TRBV10-3 and J is TRBJ2-7; D is possibly TRBD1 (5 bases). Germline lookup yields CDR1 ENHRY and CDR2 SYGVKD. V lost 6 bases and J 6 bases, leaving 15 bases between the germline ends. CDR3 size: 13 residues. CDR3 DNA: TGTGCCATCAGAGCCTCATTGGGGCTCGAGCAGTACTTC. The encoded protein is CAIRASLGLEQYF.

The chain has TRBV5-1 and TRBJ1-2; TRBD1 might be the D (5 bases). Trimming took 1 base from V and 6 from J, leaving 13 bases between them. The CDR3 loop spans 14 amino acids. Germline CDR1 reads SGHRS; CDR2 reads YFSETQ. As DNA, the CDR3 is TGCGCCAGCAGCTTGCGTTCCACGGGGCATGGCTACACCTTC. Amino acids: CASSLRSTGHGYTF. Variable domain in full (rest from reference TRBV5-1 and TRBJ1-2): KAGVTQTPRYLIKTRGQQVTLSCSPISGHRSVSWYQQTPGQGLQFLFEYFSETQRNKGNFPGRFSGRQFSNSRSEMNVSTLELGDSALYLCASSLRSTGHGYTFGSGTRLTVV.

This clone has only one observation. In DNA, the CDR3 is TGTGCCAGCAGTTACAGGGCGAGGTACGAGCAGTACTTC. Translated, it gives CASSYRARYEQYF. The chain employs TRBV28 and TRBJ2-7; perhaps TRBD1 as D (6 bases). V was cut by 4 bases and J by 4 bases, with 11 bases left in between. The CDR3 length is 13 residues. From germline, CDR1 is MDHEN and CDR2 SYDVKM.

This chain joins TRBV5-5 and TRBJ2-1; D might be TRBD1 or TRBD2, each matching 5 bases. This CDR3 has 13 residues. The germline V gene has CDR1 SGHKS and CDR2 YYEKEE (reference sequence). The V gene lost 7 bases and the J gene lost 4 bases, with 12 bases spanning the gap. In nucleotides, the CDR3 is TGTGCCAGCCTTCAGGGACCTTACAATGAGCAGTTCTTC. This codes for CASLQGPYNEQFF.

This clone has a count of ten or more. The chain uses TRBV9 and TRBJ1-3; maybe TRBD1 (5 bases). CDR3 size: 14 residues. Trimming left V 0 bases short and J 5 bases short, with 9 bases between. Per germline, CDR1 SGDLS and CDR2 YYNGEE. In DNA, the CDR3 is TGTGCCAGCAGCGTAGGGGAGGGACGAAACACCATATATTTT. The encoded protein is CASSVGEGRNTIYF.

J is TRBJ2-7 and V is TRBV10-1; 11 nucleotides line up with TRBD1. Germline CDR1 WNHNN, CDR2 SYGVQD (reference sequence). This CDR3 has 14 residues. Trimming removed 7 bases from V and 3 bases from J; junction bases left unmatched: 5. CDR3 region: CASTTGTGGYEQYF. The CDR3 DNA reads as TGCGCCAGCACTACCGGGACAGGGGGCTACGAGCAGTACTTC.

For the CDR3, the DNA is TGCGCCAGCGCGGAGACTAGCGGGAGGGAGCAGTTCTTC. Translation gives CASAETSGREQFF. This rearrangement joins TRBV5-1 to TRBJ2-1; 13 nucleotides line up with TRBD2. This CDR3 comprises 13 residues. In germline, CDR1 is SGHRS, CDR2 YFSETQ. Unmatched junction bases numbered 5, after V lost 7 bases and J lost 10 bases. Using reference TRBV5-1 and TRBJ2-1 for the parts outside the CDR3, the full variable domain is KAGVTQTPRYLIKTRGQQVTLSCSPISGHRSVSWYQQTPGQGLQFLFEYFSETQRNKGNFPGRFSGRQFSNSRSEMNVSTLELGDSALYLCASAETSGREQFFGPGTRLTVL.

V usage is TRBV10-3 and J usage is TRBJ1-2; the match to TRBD1 covers 11 bases. Germline CDR1 and CDR2: ENHRY and SYGVKD. Trimming cost V 7 bases and J 6 bases; bases outside gene matches: 4. The CDR3 contains 13 residues. This CDR3 reads CAITEDRGHGYTF. CDR3 DNA: TGTGCCATCACCGAGGACAGGGGGCATGGCTACACCTTC.

The genes are TRBV7-9 and TRBJ1-2; 8 nucleotides match TRBD1. V was pared by 5 bases and J by 8 bases, with 10 bases of the junction left unmatched. CDR3 length equals 14 residues. In germline, CDR1 is SEHNR, CDR2 FQNEAQ (reference sequence). The CDR3 nucleotides are TGTGCCAGCAGCCTGCCAGGGGACAGGAGGGGCTACACCTTC. Translated: CASSLPGDRRGYTF.

This rearrangement joins TRBV11-3 to TRBJ2-1; 11 nucleotides line up with TRBD1. V was pared by 5 bases and J by 14 bases, with 11 bases of the junction left unmatched. The CDR3 is 14 residues long. The germline V gene encodes CDR1 SGHNT and CDR2 YENEEA. CDR3 loop: CASSAGQGGTPEFF. CDR3 in DNA: TGTGCCAGCAGCGCGGGACAGGGGGGTACCCCTGAGTTCTTC. Drawing the rest from reference TRBV11-3 and TRBJ2-1, the complete variable domain is EAGVVQSPRYKIIEKKQPVAFWCNPISGHNTLYWYLQNLGQGPELLIRYENEEAVDDSQLPKDRFSAERLKGVDSTLKIQPAELGDSAVYLCASSAGQGGTPEFFGPGTRLTVL.

This chain uses TRBV4-1 with TRBJ2-7; possibly TRBD1 for D (6 bases). The germline gives CDR1 MGHRA, CDR2 YSYEKL. The V end lost 1 base, the J end lost 7 bases, and 14 bases lay between the germline ends. The CDR3 is made up of 14 amino acids. This chain's CDR3 is CASSQGTGWGEQYF. The DNA of the CDR3 is TGCGCCAGCAGCCAAGGAACAGGGTGGGGGGAGCAGTACTTC.

The chain carries TRBV7-9 and TRBJ2-3, with 13 bases fitting TRBD2. The junction had 8 bases not matched to a gene; V was cut back by 7 bases and J by 4 bases. Germline CDR1 and CDR2: SEHNR and FQNEAQ (reference sequence). The CDR3 consists of 16 residues. The CDR3 protein is CASIGGLAGNPDTQYF. The CDR3 coding sequence is TGTGCCAGCATCGGGGGACTAGCGGGGAACCCAGATACGCAGTATTTT.

The chain recombines TRBV11-2 with TRBJ2-5, with a possible D match to TRBD2 (6 bases). The CDR3 totals 15 residues. CDR1 is SGHAT, CDR2 FQNNGV, per germline. The V end lost 1 base, the J end lost 7 bases, and 16 bases lay between the germline ends. The CDR3 bases are TGTGCCAGCAGCTTAGCGGGAGCCCTCCCAGGGACCCAGTACTTC. Protein sequence: CASSLAGALPGTQYF.

The chain joins TRBV29-1 to TRBJ2-4; D uncertain. The V end was cut by 3 bases, the J end by 7 bases, with 10 bases between. There are 12 residues in the CDR3. CDR1 is SQVTM, CDR2 ANQGSEA, per germline. In DNA form, the CDR3 reads TGCAGCGTTGAGGCTAGTGAGAACATTCAGTACTTC. Its translation: CSVEASENIQYF.

This chain's CDR3 is CASSVSWGLPGELFF. The CDR3 DNA is TGCGCCAGCAGCGTCTCGTGGGGGCTTCCCGGGGAGCTGTTTTTT. The genes are TRBV5-1 and TRBJ2-2; perhaps TRBD1 as D (6 bases). The CDR3 totals 15 residues. Trimming took 4 bases from V and 6 from J, leaving 16 bases between them. From germline, CDR1 is SGHRS and CDR2 YFSETQ.

The genes are TRBV7-2 and TRBJ1-3; D gene ambiguous. CDR3 length: 13 residues. Germline V lookup: CDR1 SGHTA, CDR2 FQGNSA. The V end lost 1 base, the J end lost 4 bases, and 5 bases lay between the germline ends. The DNA of the CDR3 is TGTGCCAGCAGCTTAGTCCCAGGAAACACCATATATTTT. Translating gives CASSLVPGNTIYF.

This chain connects TRBV6-1 to TRBJ1-5; D is ambiguous. V lost 7 bases to trimming and J lost 0 bases, with 10 bases between them. Germline values: CDR1 MNHNS, CDR2 SASEGT. The CDR3 has 14 amino acids. The CDR3 DNA reads as TGTGCCAGCACCCCTGACGGTAGCAATCAGCCCCAGCATTTT. Amino acids: CASTPDGSNQPQHF.

The chain employs TRBV7-2 and TRBJ2-5; D unclear. V lost 3 bases, J lost 2 bases, and 10 bases lay in between. CDR1 is SGHTA, CDR2 FQGNSA, per germline. This CDR3 is 14 amino acids long. The CDR3 region is CASSFGLTQETQYF. The CDR3 DNA reads as TGTGCCAGCAGCTTCGGTCTCACACAAGAGACCCAGTACTTC.

This clone was seen only once. CDR3 DNA sequence: TGTGCCAGCAGTGAAACGCGTGCCTACGAGCAGTACTTC. Amino acid sequence: CASSETRAYEQYF. The V and J genes are TRBV2 and TRBJ2-7; no firm D call. From germline, CDR1 is SNHLY and CDR2 FYNNEI. V lost 2 bases and J 2 bases, leaving 7 bases between the germline ends. CDR3 length: 13 amino acids.